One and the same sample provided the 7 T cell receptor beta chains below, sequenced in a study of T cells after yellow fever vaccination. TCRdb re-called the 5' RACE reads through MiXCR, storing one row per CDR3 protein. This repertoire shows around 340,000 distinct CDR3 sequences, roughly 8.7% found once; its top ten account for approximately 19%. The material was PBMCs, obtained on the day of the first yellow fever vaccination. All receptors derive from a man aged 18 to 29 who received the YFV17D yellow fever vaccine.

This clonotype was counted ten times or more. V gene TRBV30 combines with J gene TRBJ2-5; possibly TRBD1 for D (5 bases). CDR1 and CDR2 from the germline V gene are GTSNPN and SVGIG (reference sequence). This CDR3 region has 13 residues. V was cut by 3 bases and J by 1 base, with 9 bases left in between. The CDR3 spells CAWRGAFQETQYF. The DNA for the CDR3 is TGTGCCTGGAGAGGGGCCTTCCAAGAGACCCAGTACTTC.

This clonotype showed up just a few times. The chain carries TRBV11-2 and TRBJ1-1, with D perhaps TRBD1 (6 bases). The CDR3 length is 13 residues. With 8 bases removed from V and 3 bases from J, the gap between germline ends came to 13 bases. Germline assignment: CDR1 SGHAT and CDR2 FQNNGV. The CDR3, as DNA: TGTGCCAGCCAACAGGGAGGGGACACTGAAGCTTTCTTT. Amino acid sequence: CASQQGGDTEAFF.

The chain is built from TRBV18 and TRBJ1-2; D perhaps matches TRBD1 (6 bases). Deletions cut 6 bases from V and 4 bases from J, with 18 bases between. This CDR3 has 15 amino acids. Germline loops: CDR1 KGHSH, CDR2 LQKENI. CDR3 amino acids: CASSPGGGATYGYTF. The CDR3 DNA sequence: TGTGCCAGCTCCCCGGGTGGGGGCGCGACCTATGGCTACACCTTC.

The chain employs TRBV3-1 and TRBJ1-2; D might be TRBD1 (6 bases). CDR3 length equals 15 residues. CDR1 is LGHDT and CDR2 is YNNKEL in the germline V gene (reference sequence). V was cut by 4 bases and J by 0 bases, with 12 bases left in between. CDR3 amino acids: CASSPRDTANYGYTF. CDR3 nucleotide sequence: TGTGCCAGCAGCCCCCGGGACACAGCTAACTATGGCTACACCTTC.

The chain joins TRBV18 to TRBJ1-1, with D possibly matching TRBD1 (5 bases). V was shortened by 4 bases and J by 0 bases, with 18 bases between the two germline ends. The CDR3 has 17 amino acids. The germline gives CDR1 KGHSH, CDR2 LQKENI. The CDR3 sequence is CASSLNGQPGMNTEAFF. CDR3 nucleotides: TGTGCCAGCTCACTAAACGGACAACCGGGTATGAACACTGAAGCTTTCTTT.

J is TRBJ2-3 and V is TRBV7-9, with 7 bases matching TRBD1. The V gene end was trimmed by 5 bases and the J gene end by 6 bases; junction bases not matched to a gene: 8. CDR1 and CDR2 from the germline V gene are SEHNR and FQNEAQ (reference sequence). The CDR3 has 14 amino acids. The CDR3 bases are TGTGCCAGCAGCGTACAGGGGATCCGGGATACGCAGTATTTT. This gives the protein CASSVQGIRDTQYF. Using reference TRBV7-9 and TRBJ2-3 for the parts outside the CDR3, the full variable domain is DTGVSQNPRHKITKRGQNVTFRCDPISEHNRLYWYRQTLGQGPEFLTYFQNEAQLEKSRLLSDRFSAERPKGSFSTLEIQRTEQGDSAMYLCASSVQGIRDTQYFGPGTRLTVL.

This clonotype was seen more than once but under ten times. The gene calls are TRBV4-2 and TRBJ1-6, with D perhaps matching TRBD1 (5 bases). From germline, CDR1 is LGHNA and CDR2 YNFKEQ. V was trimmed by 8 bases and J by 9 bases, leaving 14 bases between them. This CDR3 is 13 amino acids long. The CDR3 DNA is TGTGCCAGCGGAGGAGGGGCAGGTTCACCCCTCCACTTT. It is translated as CASGGGAGSPLHF.